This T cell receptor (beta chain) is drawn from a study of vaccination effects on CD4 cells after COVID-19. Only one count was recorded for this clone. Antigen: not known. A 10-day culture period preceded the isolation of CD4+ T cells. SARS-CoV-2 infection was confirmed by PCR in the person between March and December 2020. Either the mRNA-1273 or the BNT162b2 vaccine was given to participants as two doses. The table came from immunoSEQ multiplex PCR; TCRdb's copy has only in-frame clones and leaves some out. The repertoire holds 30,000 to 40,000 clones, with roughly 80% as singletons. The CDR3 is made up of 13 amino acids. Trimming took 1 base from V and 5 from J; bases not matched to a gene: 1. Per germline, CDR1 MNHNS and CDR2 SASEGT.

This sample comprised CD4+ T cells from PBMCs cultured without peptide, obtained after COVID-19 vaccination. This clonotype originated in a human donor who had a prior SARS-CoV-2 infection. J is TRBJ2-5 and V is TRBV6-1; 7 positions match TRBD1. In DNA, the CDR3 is TGTGCCAGCAGTGAAGACAGGGGTGAGACCCAGTACTTC. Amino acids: CASSEDRGETQYF.